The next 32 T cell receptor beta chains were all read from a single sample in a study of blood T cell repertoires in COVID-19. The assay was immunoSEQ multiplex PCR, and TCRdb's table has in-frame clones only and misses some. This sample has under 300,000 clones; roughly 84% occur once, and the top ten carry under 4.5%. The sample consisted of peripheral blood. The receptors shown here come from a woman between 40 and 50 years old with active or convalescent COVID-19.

This chain's CDR3 is CASGTPGNYGYTF. Written as DNA, the CDR3 is TGTGCCAGCGGGACACCGGGGAACTATGGCTACACCTTC. The J gene is TRBJ1-2, the V gene TRBV2, with D maybe TRBD1 (6 bases). V lost 8 bases and J 2 bases, leaving 12 bases between the germline ends. This CDR3 spans 13 amino acids. The germline CDR1 and CDR2 sequences are SNHLY and FYNNEI.

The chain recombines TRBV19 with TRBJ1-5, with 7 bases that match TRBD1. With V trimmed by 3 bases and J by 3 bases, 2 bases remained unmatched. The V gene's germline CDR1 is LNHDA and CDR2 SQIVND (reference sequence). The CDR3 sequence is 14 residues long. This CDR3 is CASSMTGYNQPQHF. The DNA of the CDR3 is TGTGCCAGTAGTATGACAGGGTACAATCAGCCCCAGCATTTT.

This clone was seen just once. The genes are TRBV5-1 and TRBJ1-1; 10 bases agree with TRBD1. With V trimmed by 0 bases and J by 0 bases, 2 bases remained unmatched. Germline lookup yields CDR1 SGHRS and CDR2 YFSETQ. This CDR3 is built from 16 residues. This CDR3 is CASSLGGQGLNTEAFF. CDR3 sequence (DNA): TGCGCCAGCAGCTTGGGGGGACAGGGGTTGAACACTGAAGCTTTCTTT.

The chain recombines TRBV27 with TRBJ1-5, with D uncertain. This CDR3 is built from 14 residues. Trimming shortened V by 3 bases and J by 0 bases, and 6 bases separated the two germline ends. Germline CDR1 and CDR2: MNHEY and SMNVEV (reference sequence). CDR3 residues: CASSFLNSNQPQHF. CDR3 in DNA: TGTGCCAGCAGTTTTCTTAATAGCAATCAGCCCCAGCATTTT.

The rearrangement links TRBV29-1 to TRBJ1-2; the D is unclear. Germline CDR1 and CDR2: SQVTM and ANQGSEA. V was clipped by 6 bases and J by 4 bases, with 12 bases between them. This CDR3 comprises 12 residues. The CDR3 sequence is CSVGSRTYGYTF. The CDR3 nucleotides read TGCAGCGTAGGGAGCAGGACCTATGGCTACACCTTC. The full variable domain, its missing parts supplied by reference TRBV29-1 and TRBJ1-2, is SAVISQKPSRDICQRGTSLTIQCQVDSQVTMMFWYRQQPGQSLTLIATANQGSEATYESGFVIDKFPISRPNLTFSTLTVSNMSPEDSSIYLCSVGSRTYGYTFGSGTRLTVV.

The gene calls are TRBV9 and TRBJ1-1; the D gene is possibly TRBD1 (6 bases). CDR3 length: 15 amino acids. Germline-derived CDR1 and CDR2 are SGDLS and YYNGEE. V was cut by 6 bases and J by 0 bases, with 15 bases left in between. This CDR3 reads CASTGPPGVNTEAFF. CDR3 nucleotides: TGTGCCAGCACCGGCCCTCCAGGGGTGAACACTGAAGCTTTCTTT.

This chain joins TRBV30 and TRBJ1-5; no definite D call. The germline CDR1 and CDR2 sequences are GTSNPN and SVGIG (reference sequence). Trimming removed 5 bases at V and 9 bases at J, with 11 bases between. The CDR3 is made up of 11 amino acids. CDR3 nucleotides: TGTGCCTGGGGAGCTTCGGGGCCCCAGCATTTT. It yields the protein CAWGASGPQHF.

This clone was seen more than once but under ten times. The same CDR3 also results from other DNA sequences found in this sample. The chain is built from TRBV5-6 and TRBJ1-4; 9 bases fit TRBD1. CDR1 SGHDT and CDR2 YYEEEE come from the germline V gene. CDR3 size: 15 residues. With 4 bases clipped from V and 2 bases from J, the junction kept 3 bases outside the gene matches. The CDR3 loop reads CASSETGGTNEKLFF. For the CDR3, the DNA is TGTGCCAGCAGCGAGACAGGGGGGACTAATGAAAAACTGTTTTTT.

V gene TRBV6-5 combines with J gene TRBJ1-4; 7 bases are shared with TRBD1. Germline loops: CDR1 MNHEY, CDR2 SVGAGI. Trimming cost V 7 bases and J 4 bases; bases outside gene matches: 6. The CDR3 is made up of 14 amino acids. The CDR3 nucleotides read TGTGCCAGCAAACAGGGGCCGCTTAATGAAAAACTGTTTTTT. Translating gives CASKQGPLNEKLFF.

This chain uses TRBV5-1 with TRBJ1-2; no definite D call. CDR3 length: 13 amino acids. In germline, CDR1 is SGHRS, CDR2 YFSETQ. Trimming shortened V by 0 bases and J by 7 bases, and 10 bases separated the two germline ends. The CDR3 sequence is CASSLDGDPGYTF. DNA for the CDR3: TGCGCCAGCAGCTTGGACGGGGATCCTGGCTACACCTTC. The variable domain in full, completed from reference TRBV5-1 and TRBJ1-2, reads KAGVTQTPRYLIKTRGQQVTLSCSPISGHRSVSWYQQTPGQGLQFLFEYFSETQRNKGNFPGRFSGRQFSNSRSEMNVSTLELGDSALYLCASSLDGDPGYTFGSGTRLTVV.

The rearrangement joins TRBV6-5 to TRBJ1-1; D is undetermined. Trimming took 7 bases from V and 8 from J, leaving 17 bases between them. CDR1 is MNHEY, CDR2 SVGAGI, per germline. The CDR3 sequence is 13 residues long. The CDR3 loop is CASTPPTAREAFF. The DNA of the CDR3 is TGTGCCAGCACCCCGCCGACCGCCAGGGAAGCTTTCTTT.

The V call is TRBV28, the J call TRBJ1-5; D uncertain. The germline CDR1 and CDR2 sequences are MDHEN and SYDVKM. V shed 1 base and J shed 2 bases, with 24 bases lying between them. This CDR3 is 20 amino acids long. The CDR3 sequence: CASSLSVLSPLKTGNQPQHF. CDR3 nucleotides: TGTGCCAGCAGTTTATCTGTTTTAAGTCCCCTCAAAACGGGCAATCAGCCCCAGCATTTT.

The CDR3 coding sequence is TGTGCCAGCAGCGCCTACAGAGACAGGCTTTCAAACACCATATATTTT. Translating gives CASSAYRDRLSNTIYF. This chain connects TRBV5-6 to TRBJ1-3; TRBD1 is a possible D gene (6 bases). The V end lost 4 bases, the J end lost 6 bases, and 20 bases lay between the germline ends. The germline V gene encodes CDR1 SGHDT and CDR2 YYEEEE. This CDR3 is 16 amino acids long.

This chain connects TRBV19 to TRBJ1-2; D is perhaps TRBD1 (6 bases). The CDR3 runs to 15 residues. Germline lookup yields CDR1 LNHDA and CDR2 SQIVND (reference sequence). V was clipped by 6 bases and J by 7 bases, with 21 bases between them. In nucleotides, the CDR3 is TGTGCCAGTAGACCAACCCTGAGGGACATATTTGGCTACACCTTC. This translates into CASRPTLRDIFGYTF.

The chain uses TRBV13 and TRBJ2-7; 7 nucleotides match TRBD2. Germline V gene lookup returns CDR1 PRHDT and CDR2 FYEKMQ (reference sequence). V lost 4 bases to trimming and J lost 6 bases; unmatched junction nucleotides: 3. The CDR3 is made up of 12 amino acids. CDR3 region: CASSSTSTEQYF. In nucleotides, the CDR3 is TGTGCCAGCAGCTCGACTAGCACCGAGCAGTACTTC.

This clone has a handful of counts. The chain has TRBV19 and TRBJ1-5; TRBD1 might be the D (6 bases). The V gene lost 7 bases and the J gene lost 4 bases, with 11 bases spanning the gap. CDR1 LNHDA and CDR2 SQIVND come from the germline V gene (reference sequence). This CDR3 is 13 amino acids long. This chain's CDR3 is CASIGQGNQPQHF. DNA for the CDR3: TGTGCCAGTATCGGGCAGGGGAATCAGCCCCAGCATTTT. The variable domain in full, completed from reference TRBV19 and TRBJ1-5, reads DGGITQSPKYLFRKEGQNVTLSCEQNLNHDAMYWYRQDPGQGLRLIYYSQIVNDFQKGDIAEGYSVSREKKESFPLTVTSAQKNPTAFYLCASIGQGNQPQHFGDGTRLSIL.

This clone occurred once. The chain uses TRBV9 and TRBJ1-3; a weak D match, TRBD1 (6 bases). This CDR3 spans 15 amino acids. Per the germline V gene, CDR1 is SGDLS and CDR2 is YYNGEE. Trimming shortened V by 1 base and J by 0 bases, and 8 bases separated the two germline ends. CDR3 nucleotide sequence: TGTGCCAGCAGCGTAAGGGGGAGCTCTGGAAACACCATATATTTT. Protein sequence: CASSVRGSSGNTIYF. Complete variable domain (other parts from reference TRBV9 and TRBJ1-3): DSGVTQTPKHLITATGQRVTLRCSPRSGDLSVYWYQQSLDQGLQFLIQYYNGEERAKGNILERFSAQQFPDLHSELNLSSLELGDSALYFCASSVRGSSGNTIYFGEGSWLTVV.

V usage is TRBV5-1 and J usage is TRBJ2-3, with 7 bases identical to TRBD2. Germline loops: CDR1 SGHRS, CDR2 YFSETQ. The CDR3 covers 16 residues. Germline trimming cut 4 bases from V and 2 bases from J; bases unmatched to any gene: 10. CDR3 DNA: TGCGCCAGCAGCGTCTTAGGCGGGGGAGACACAGATACGCAGTATTTT. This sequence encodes CASSVLGGGDTDTQYF.

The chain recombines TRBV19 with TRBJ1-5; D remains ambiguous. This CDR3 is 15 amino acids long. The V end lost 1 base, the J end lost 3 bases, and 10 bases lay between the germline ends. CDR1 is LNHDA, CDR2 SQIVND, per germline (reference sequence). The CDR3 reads CASSIVSGINQPQHF. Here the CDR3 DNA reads TGTGCCAGTAGTATAGTGTCCGGGATCAATCAGCCCCAGCATTTT.

CDR3 DNA sequence: TGTGCCAGCCGTTTATATCGGGACAGGGATACCTATGGCTACACCTTC. Residues: CASRLYRDRDTYGYTF. The J gene is TRBJ1-2, the V gene TRBV6-5; TRBD1 agrees at 9 bases. CDR3 size: 16 residues. Germline V gives CDR1 MNHEY, CDR2 SVGAGI. J was trimmed by 4 bases and V by 8 bases; bases with no gene match: 14.

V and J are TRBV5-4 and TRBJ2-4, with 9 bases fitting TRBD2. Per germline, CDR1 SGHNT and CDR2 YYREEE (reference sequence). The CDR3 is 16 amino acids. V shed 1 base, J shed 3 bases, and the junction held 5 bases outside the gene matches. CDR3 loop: CASSLNSGGHKNIQYF. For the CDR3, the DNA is TGTGCCAGCAGCTTGAATAGCGGGGGCCACAAAAACATTCAGTACTTC.

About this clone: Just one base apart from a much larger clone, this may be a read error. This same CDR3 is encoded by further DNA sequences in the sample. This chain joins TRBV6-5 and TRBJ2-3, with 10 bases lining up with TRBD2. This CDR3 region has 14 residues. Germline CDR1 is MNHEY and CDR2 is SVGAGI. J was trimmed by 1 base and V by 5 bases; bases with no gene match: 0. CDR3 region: CASSLAGGTDTQYF. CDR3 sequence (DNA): TGTGCCAGCAGTCTAGCGGGGGGCACAGATACGCAGTATTTT.

The CDR3, as DNA: TGTGCCAGCAGCCGAGCGGGGGGGGACAATGAGCAGTTCTTC. Translated: CASSRAGGDNEQFF. The chain carries TRBV3-1 (or the pseudogene TRBV3-2) and TRBJ2-1; 10 bases fit TRBD2. V was clipped by 4 bases and J by 5 bases; unmatched bases: 2. The CDR3 spans 14 residues. Germline values: CDR1 LGHDT, CDR2 YNNKEL (reference sequence).

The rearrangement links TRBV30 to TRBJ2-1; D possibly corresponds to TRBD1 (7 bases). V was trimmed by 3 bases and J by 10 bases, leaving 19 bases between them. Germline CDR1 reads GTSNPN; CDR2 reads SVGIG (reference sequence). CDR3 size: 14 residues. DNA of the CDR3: TGTGCCTGGAGCGGGACTCGGAGGGGGCACGAGCAGTTCTTC. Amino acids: CAWSGTRRGHEQFF.

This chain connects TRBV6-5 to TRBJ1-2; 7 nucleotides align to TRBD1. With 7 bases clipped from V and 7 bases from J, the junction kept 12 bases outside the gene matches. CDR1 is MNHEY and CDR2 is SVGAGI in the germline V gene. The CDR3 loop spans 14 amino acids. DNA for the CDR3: TGTGCCAGCATCCTCTGGGGGACAGTGGCTGGCTACACCTTC. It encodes CASILWGTVAGYTF.

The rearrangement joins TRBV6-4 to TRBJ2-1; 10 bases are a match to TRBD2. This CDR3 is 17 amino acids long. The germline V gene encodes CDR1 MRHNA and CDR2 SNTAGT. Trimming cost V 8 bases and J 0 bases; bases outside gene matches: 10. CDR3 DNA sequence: TGTGCCAGCGATAGAAGCGGGGGGGCCGGCTCCTACAATGAGCAGTTCTTC. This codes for CASDRSGGAGSYNEQFF.

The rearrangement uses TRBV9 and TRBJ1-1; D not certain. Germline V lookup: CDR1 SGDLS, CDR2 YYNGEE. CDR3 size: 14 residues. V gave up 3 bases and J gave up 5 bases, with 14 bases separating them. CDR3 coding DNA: TGTGCCAGCAGCGCGGGCCCAGCGGGAACTGAAGCTTTCTTT. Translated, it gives CASSAGPAGTEAFF.

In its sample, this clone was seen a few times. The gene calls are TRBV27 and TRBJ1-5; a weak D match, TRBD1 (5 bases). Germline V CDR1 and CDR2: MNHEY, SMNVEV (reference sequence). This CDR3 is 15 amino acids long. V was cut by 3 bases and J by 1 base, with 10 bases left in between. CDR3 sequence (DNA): TGTGCCAGCAGTTTCACAGGTGTCAGCAATCAGCCCCAGCATTTT. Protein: CASSFTGVSNQPQHF.

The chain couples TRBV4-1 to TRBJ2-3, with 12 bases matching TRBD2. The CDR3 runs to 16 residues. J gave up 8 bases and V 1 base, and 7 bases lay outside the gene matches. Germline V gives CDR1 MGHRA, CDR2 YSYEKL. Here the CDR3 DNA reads TGCGCCAGCAGCCAAGCCGCTAGCGGGGGGGCCGGTACGCAGTATTTT. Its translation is CASSQAASGGAGTQYF.

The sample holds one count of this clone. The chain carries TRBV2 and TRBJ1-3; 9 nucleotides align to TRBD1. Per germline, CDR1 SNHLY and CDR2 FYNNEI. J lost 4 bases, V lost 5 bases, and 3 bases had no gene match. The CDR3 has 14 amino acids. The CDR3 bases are TGTGCCAGCAGTTACAGGGGGCAAGGAAACACCATATATTTT. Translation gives CASSYRGQGNTIYF.

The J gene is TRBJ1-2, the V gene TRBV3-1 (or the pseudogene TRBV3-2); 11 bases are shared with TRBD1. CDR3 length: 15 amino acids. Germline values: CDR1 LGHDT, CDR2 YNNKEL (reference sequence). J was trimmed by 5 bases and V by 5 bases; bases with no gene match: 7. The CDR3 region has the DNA TGTGCCAGCAGCTTGGGGACAGGGGGGGCGTATGGCTACACCTTC. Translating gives CASSLGTGGAYGYTF.

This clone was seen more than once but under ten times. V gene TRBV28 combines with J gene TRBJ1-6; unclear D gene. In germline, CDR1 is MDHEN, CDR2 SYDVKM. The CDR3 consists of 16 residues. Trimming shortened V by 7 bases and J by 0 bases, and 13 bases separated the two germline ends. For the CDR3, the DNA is TGTGCCAGCATCCAGAAAAGACACTCCTATAATTCACCCCTCCACTTT. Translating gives CASIQKRHSYNSPLHF. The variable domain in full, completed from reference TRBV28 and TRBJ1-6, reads DVKVTQSSRYLVKRTGEKVFLECVQDMDHENMFWYRQDPGLGLRLIYFSYDVKMKEKGDIPEGYSVSREKKERFSLILESASTNQTSMYLCASIQKRHSYNSPLHFGNGTRLTVT.